The rows below give T cell receptor beta chains drawn from one sample of a study of cytomegalovirus exposure and HLA in healthy donors. Method: immunoSEQ multiplex PCR; TCRdb's copy keeps in-frame clones and lacks some. This table holds 100,000 to 150,000 clones, roughly 80% found once. The sequenced material came from PBMCs. All receptors come from a man aged 25 to 40 in good health and CMV-seronegative. CDR3s include the opening cysteine and the closing phenylalanine or tryptophan. The D gene is left open where the match is weak. Only some rows state a clone size, as once, few, many or a class for expanded clones.

abundance,d_gene,v_gene,j_gene,CDR3aa,CDR3nt
NA,TRBD1,TRBV19,TRBJ2-5,CASSGTGKETQYF,TGTGCCAGTAGCGGGACAGGGAAAGAGACCCAGTACTTC
NA,NA,TRBV27,TRBJ2-2,CASSLEGYGELFF,TGTGCCAGCAGTTTAGAGGGATACGGGGAGCTGTTTTTT
NA,NA,TRBV7-8,TRBJ1-5,CASRPGGPGYQPQHF,TGTGCCAGCAGGCCCGGAGGGCCCGGATATCAGCCCCAGCATTTT
NA,TRBD1,TRBV5-1,TRBJ2-3,CASSLDGDREDTQYF,TGCGCCAGCAGCTTGGATGGGGACAGGGAAGATACGCAGTATTTT
NA,NA,TRBV10-3,TRBJ1-6,CAITASGDNSPLHF,TGTGCCATCACGGCCAGCGGAGATAATTCACCCCTCCACTTT
NA,NA,TRBV10-1,TRBJ1-5,CASSEADQPQHF,TGCGCCAGCAGTGAGGCGGATCAGCCCCAGCATTTT
NA,NA,TRBV28,TRBJ2-7,CASSSGWTIRLNEQYF,TGTGCCAGCAGTTCCGGTTGGACTATACGCTTGAACGAGCAGTACTTC
NA,TRBD1,TRBV5-4,TRBJ2-5,CASSSFGTGRQETQYF,TGTGCCAGCAGCTCCTTCGGGACAGGGAGACAAGAGACCCAGTACTTC
NA,NA,TRBV19,TRBJ1-1,CASLPGGSRWITEAFF,TGTGCCAGCCTCCCGGGCGGGTCGCGGTGGATCACTGAAGCTTTCTTT
NA,TRBD2,TRBV7-9,TRBJ2-7,CASSSRLAGGYEQYF,TGTGCCAGCAGCTCTAGACTAGCGGGGGGGTACGAGCAGTACTTC
few,NA,TRBV11-2,TRBJ2-1,CASSLSHEQFF,TGTGCCAGCAGCTTGAGCCATGAGCAGTTCTTC
NA,TRBD1,TRBV9,TRBJ2-5,CASSVGGQGYQETQYF,TGTGCCAGCAGCGTAGGTGGACAGGGCTACCAAGAGACCCAGTACTTC
NA,TRBD2,TRBV10-1,TRBJ2-7,CASSIGLAGDEQYF,TGCGCCAGCAGTATCGGACTAGCGGGAGATGAGCAGTACTTC
once,TRBD2,TRBV25-1,TRBJ2-7,CASRRTSGSFEQYF,TGTGCCAGCAGACGGACTAGCGGGAGTTTCGAGCAGTACTTC
NA,NA,TRBV4-1,TRBJ1-6,CASSQDLPTEYNSPLHF,TGCGCCAGCAGCCAAGATCTCCCGACAGAATATAATTCACCCCTCCACTTT
NA,TRBD2,TRBV7-2,TRBJ2-2,CASSSPSPSGGVLGELFF,TGTGCCAGCAGCTCCCCCTCCCCTAGCGGGGGGGTCCTCGGGGAGCTGTTTTTT
NA,NA,TRBV5-1,TRBJ2-2,CASRTSINTGELFF,TGCGCCAGCAGGACTAGTATCAACACCGGGGAGCTGTTTTTT
NA,TRBD1,TRBV19,TRBJ1-5,CASRGQGAGGQPQHF,TGTGCCAGTAGGGGACAGGGAGCGGGGGGTCAGCCCCAGCATTTT
NA,NA,TRBV5-1,TRBJ1-1,CASSQTTGNTEAFF,TGCGCCAGCAGCCAGACGACAGGGAACACTGAAGCTTTCTTT
NA,NA,TRBV7-8,TRBJ1-2,CASSSGNYGYTF,TGTGCCAGCAGCTCAGGGAACTATGGCTACACCTTC
few,TRBD1,TRBV2,TRBJ2-1,CASSFRDREFDEQFF,TGTGCCAGCAGTTTCCGGGACAGGGAGTTCGATGAGCAGTTCTTC
NA,TRBD2,TRBV15,TRBJ2-5,CATSGGLAGFQETQYF,TGTGCCACCAGCGGGGGACTAGCGGGTTTCCAAGAGACCCAGTACTTC
NA,TRBD1,TRBV19,TRBJ1-5,CASSQRRQGARSNQPQHF,TGTGCCAGTAGTCAGAGGAGACAGGGGGCGAGGAGCAATCAGCCCCAGCATTTT
NA,TRBD1,TRBV5-4,TRBJ2-5,CASSLKGAGTQYF,TGTGCCAGCAGTTTAAAGGGGGCTGGGACCCAGTACTTC
NA,TRBD2,TRBV6-6,TRBJ2-7,CASSYPTSEVSYEQYF,TGTGCCAGCAGTTATCCGACTAGCGAAGTTTCCTACGAGCAGTACTTC
NA,NA,TRBV4-1,TRBJ1-1,CASSQEGGEEAFF,TGCGCCAGCAGCCAAGAGGGGGGGGAAGAAGCTTTCTTT
NA,NA,TRBV27,TRBJ2-3,CASSSSGQTSTDTQYF,NA
NA,NA,TRBV19,TRBJ2-3,CASRASSAPDTQYF,TGTGCCAGTAGAGCTTCTAGTGCCCCAGATACGCAGTATTTT
NA,NA,TRBV29-1,TRBJ2-1,CSVRRAYNEQFF,TGCAGCGTTCGGCGGGCCTACAATGAGCAGTTCTTC
few,TRBD1,TRBV19,TRBJ2-5,CASRETGGTQTQYF,TGTGCCAGTAGAGAGACAGGGGGTACGCAGACCCAGTACTTC
NA,NA,TRBV6-1,TRBJ2-2,CASSAEVTGELFF,TGTGCCAGCAGTGCAGAGGTCACCGGGGAGCTGTTTTTT
once,TRBD1,TRBV9,TRBJ1-2,CASSSGTGRGNYGYTF,TGTGCCAGCAGCTCAGGGACAGGGAGAGGTAACTATGGCTACACCTTC
NA,TRBD1,TRBV6-1,TRBJ2-7,CAGKQGAKSYEQYF,TGTGCCGGAAAACAGGGGGCGAAATCCTACGAGCAGTACTTC
NA,NA,TRBV28,TRBJ2-7,CASSSPGRGSDEQYF,TGTGCCAGCAGTTCCCCCGGTCGGGGGAGCGACGAGCAGTACTTC
NA,NA,TRBV7-7,TRBJ2-7,CASSLGSGVNYEQYF,TGTGCCAGCAGCTTAGGTTCAGGGGTGAACTACGAGCAGTACTTC
NA,NA,TRBV27,TRBJ1-2,CASSLSGNYGYTF,TGTGCCAGCAGTTTGTCGGGTAACTATGGCTACACCTTC
NA,TRBD1,TRBV9,TRBJ2-1,CASSVATRTGGAYNEQFF,TGTGCCAGCAGCGTAGCTACGAGAACAGGGGGCGCATACAATGAGCAGTTCTTC
NA,NA,TRBV4-2,TRBJ1-2,CASSQDIYRTNYGYTF,TGTGCCAGCAGCCAAGATATATACAGGACGAACTATGGCTACACCTTC
NA,NA,TRBV5-1,TRBJ1-1,CASISREGLNTEAFF,TGCGCCAGCATCTCTCGGGAAGGGTTGAACACTGAAGCTTTCTTT
NA,NA,TRBV9,TRBJ2-5,CASSVGQVQETQYF,TGTGCCAGCAGCGTAGGACAGGTTCAAGAGACCCAGTACTTC
once,NA,TRBV5-1,TRBJ2-7,CASSLQDRAYEQYF,TGCGCCAGCAGCTTACAGGACAGAGCCTACGAGCAGTACTTC
few,TRBD1,TRBV5-4,TRBJ2-5,CAIKQGLQETQYF,TGTGCCATCAAACAGGGGCTCCAAGAGACCCAGTACTTC
once,TRBD2,TRBV2,TRBJ2-3,CASRLSLAGLNTQYF,TGTGCCAGCAGGTTATCGTTAGCGGGGTTAAATACGCAGTATTTT
NA,NA,TRBV7-9,TRBJ2-5,CASSLVGGRLVVAETQYF,TGTGCCAGCAGCTTAGTGGGGGGTCGGCTAGTAGTTGCGGAGACCCAGTACTTC
NA,TRBD2,TRBV7-9,TRBJ2-7,CASSLARTSSYEQYF,TGTGCCAGCAGCTTAGCTAGGACTAGCAGCTACGAGCAGTACTTC
NA,NA,TRBV6-1,TRBJ1-4,CASSDAGRGEKLFF,TGTGCCAGCAGTGACGCGGGAAGGGGTGAAAAACTGTTTTTT
NA,TRBD2,TRBV15,TRBJ2-3,CATSRVPGLTHYTQYF,TGTGCCACCAGCAGAGTTCCGGGACTAACCCACTATACGCAGTATTTT
NA,NA,TRBV5-1,TRBJ2-2,CASSLDAGAVTGELFF,TGCGCCAGCAGCTTGGACGCGGGTGCGGTCACCGGGGAGCTGTTTTTT
NA,NA,TRBV7-6,TRBJ2-7,CASSSGAGRTYEQYF,TGTGCCAGCAGCTCAGGGGCCGGGAGGACCTACGAGCAGTACTTC
NA,NA,TRBV6-5,TRBJ1-1,CATLEGNTEAFF,TGTGCCACCCTAGAGGGTAACACTGAAGCTTTCTTT